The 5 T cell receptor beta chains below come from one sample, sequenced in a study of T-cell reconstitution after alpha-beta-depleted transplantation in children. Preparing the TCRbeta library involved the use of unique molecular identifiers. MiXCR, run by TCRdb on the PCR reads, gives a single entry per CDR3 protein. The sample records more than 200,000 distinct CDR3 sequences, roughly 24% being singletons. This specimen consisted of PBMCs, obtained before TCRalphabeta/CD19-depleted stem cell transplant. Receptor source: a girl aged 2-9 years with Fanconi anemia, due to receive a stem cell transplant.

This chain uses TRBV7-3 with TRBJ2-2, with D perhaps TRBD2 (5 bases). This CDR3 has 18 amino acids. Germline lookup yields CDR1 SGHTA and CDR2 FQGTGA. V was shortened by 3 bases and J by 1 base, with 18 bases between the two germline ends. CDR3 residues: CASSFPQRGGLNTGELFF. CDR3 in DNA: TGTGCCAGCAGCTTTCCCCAGCGTGGAGGACTGAACACCGGGGAGCTGTTTTTT.

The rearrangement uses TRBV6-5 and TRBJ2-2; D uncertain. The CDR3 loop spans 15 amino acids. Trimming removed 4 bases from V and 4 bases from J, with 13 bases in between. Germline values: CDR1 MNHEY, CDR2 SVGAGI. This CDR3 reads CASSSGSGGTGELFF. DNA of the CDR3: TGTGCCAGCAGTTCCGGGTCGGGTGGCACCGGGGAGCTGTTTTTT.

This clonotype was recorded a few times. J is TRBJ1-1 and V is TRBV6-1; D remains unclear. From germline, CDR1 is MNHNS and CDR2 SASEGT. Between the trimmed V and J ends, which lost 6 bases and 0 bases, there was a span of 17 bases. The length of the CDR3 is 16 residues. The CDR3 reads CASSLGSGWVNTEAFF. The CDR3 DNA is TGTGCCAGCAGCTTGGGATCCGGGTGGGTGAACACTGAAGCTTTCTTT.

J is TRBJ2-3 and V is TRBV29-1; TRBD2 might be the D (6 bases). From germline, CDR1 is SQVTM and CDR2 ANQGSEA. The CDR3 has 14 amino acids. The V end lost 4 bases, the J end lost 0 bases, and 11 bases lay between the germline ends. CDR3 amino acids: CSVVGGTSTDTQYF. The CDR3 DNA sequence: TGCAGCGTTGTGGGGGGAACTAGCACAGATACGCAGTATTTT.

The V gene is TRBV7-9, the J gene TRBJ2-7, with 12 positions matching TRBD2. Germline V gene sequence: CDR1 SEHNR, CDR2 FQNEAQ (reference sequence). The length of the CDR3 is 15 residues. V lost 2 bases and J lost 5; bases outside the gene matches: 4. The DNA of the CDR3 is TGTGCCAGCAGCTTACTAGCGGGAGGGCCCCACGAGCAGTACTTC. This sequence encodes CASSLLAGGPHEQYF.